The 6 T cell receptor beta chains in this list originate from one sample, sequenced in a study of cytomegalovirus exposure and HLA in healthy donors. Primers included in the PCR were 60 Vbeta and 13 Jbeta primers. Sequencing used immunoSEQ multiplex PCR; TCRdb keeps in-frame clones, though not all of them. The data show approximately 100,000 clones, roughly 70% seen once. Sequencing used PBMCs. The source is a man aged 35 to 55 in good health and CMV-seropositive.

This chain joins TRBV19 and TRBJ1-1; TRBD1 agrees at 8 bases. CDR3 length: 13 residues. Looked up from germline, CDR1 is LNHDA and CDR2 is SQIVND (reference sequence). V shed 10 bases, J shed 5 bases, and the junction held 9 bases outside the gene matches. CDR3: CATRDRWETEAFF. In DNA, the CDR3 is TGTGCCACCAGGGACAGGTGGGAAACTGAAGCTTTCTTT.

This chain uses TRBV25-1 with TRBJ1-5; D gene uncertain. V lost 6 bases and J lost 4, with 13 bases in between. Germline V CDR1 and CDR2: MGHDK, SYGVNS. The CDR3 runs to 14 residues. The CDR3 spells CASRAPGINQPQHF. The CDR3 nucleotides are TGTGCCAGCAGAGCTCCAGGAATTAATCAGCCCCAGCATTTT.

This chain uses TRBV18 with TRBJ2-5; D is possibly TRBD1 (5 bases). The CDR3 loop spans 13 amino acids. Trimming took 3 bases from V and 6 from J, leaving 11 bases between them. Per the germline V gene, CDR1 is KGHSH and CDR2 is LQKENI. The CDR3 bases are TGTGCCAGCTCACCGGAAGGGGCGAAGACCCAGTACTTC. This sequence encodes CASSPEGAKTQYF.

The chain is built from TRBV27 and TRBJ2-5; weak D call: TRBD2 (6 bases). The CDR3 contains 13 residues. Germline CDR1 and CDR2: MNHEY and SMNVEV (reference sequence). V was trimmed by 4 bases and J by 5 bases, leaving 11 bases between them. This CDR3 is CASSSRLGETQYF. In DNA, the CDR3 is TGTGCCAGCAGTTCTAGACTAGGGGAGACCCAGTACTTC.

This clone appeared a single time. The gene calls are TRBV11-2 and TRBJ2-7; TRBD1 might be the D (6 bases). CDR1 and CDR2 from the germline V gene are SGHAT and FQNNGV. V was trimmed by 0 bases and J by 5 bases, leaving 8 bases between them. The CDR3 runs to 13 residues. CDR3 in DNA: TGTGCCAGCAGCTTAGAACAGGGAAACGAGCAGTACGTC. This codes for CASSLEQGNEQYV.

This clone was detected a few times. This chain connects TRBV6-1 to TRBJ2-2; a weak D match, TRBD1 (7 bases). The V end lost 8 bases, the J end lost 1 base, and 11 bases lay between the germline ends. Germline assignment: CDR1 MNHNS and CDR2 SASEGT. The CDR3 has 14 residues. The CDR3 loop is CASQGGRNTGELFF. CDR3 in DNA: TGTGCCAGCCAGGGGGGAAGGAACACCGGGGAGCTGTTTTTT.